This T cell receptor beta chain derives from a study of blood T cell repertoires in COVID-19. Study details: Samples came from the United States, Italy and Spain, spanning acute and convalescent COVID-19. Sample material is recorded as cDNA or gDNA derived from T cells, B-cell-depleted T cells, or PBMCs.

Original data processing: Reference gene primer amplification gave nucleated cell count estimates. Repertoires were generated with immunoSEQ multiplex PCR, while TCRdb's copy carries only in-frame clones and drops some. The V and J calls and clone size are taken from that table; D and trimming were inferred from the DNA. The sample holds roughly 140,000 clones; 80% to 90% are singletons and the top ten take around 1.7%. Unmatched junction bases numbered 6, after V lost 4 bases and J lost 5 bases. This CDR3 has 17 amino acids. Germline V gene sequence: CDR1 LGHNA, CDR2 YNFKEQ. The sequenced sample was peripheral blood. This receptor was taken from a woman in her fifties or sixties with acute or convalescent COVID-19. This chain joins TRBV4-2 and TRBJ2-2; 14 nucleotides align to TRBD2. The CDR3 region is CASSRETSGGATGELFF. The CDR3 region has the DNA TGTGCCAGCAGCCGAGAGACTAGCGGGGGGGCGACCGGGGAGCTGTTTTTT.